This T cell receptor (beta chain) derives from a study of CD8 T cells in Susac syndrome. With random hexamers, reverse transcription was performed on about 0.45 to 1 ug of RNA. MiXCR, applied by TCRdb to the immunoSEQ multiplex PCR reads, yields one record per CDR3 protein. Here the sample spans some 60,000 distinct CDR3 sequences, around nine tenths being singletons. This TCR derives from a human donor in good health. Sequencing input: CD8+ T cells from PBMCs.

The CDR3 loop reads CASSQKTSLAGELFF. In DNA form, the CDR3 reads TGCGCCAGCAGCCAAAAAACTAGTTTGGCCGGGGAGCTGTTTTTT. This chain connects TRBV4-1 to TRBJ2-2; D might be TRBD2 (5 bases). This CDR3 has 15 residues. Deletions cut 2 bases from V and 6 bases from J, with 13 bases between. The germline V gene encodes CDR1 MGHRA and CDR2 YSYEKL.